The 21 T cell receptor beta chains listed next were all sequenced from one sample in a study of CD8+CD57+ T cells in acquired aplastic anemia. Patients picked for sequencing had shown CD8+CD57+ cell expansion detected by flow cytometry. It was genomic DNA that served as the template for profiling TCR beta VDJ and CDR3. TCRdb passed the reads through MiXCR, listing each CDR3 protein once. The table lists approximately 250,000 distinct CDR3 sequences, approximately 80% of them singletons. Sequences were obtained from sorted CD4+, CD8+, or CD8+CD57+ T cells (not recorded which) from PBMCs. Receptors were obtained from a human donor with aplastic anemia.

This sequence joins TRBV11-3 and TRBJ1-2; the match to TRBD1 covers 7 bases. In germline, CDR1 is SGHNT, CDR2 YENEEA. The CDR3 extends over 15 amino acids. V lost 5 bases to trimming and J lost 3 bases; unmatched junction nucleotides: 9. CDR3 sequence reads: CASSVGGSTDYGYTF. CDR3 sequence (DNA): TGTGCCAGCAGCGTAGGGGGCTCGACCGACTATGGCTACACCTTC.

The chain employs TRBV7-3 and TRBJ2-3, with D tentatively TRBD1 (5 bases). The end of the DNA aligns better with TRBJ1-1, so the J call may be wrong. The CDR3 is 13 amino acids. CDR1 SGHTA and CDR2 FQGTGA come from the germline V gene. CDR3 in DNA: TGTGCCAGCGGCGACGGGGCAGCGAGTAAAGCTTTCTTT. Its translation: CASGDGAASKAFF.

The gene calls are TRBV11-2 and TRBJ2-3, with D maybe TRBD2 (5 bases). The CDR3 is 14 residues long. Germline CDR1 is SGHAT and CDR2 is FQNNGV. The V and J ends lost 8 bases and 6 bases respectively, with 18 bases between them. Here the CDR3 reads CASALASGPDTQYF. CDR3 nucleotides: TGTGCCAGCGCCTTGGCGAGCGGTCCCGATACGCAGTATTTT.

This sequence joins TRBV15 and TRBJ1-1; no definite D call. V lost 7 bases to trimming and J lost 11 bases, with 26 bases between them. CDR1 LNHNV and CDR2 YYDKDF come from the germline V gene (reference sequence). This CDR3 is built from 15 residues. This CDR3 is CATNSHVPRNTEAFF. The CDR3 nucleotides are TGTGCCACCAACTCCCATGTACCACGAAACACCGAGGCTTTCTTT.

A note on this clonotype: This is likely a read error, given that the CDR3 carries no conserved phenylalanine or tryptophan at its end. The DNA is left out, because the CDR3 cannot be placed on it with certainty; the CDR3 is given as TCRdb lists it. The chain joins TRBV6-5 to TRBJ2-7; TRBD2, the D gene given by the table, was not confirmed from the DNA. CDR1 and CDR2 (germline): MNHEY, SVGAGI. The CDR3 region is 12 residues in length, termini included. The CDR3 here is CASSYPPGPVVT.

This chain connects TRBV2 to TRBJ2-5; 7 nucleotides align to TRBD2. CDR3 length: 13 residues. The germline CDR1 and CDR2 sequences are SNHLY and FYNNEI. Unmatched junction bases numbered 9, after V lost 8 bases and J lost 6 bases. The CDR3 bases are TGTGCCAGCCGGGGGAGGGGCGCGAAGACCCAGTACTTC. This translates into CASRGRGAKTQYF.

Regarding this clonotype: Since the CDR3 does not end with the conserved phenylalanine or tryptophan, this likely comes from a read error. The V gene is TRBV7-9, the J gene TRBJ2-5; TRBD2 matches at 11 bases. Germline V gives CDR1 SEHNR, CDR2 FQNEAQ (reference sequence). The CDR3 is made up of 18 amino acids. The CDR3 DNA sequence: TGCGCCAGCAGCCTAGCCATGACTAGCGGGGAAACCCAAGAGACCCAGTACTCC. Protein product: CASSLAMTSGETQETQYS.

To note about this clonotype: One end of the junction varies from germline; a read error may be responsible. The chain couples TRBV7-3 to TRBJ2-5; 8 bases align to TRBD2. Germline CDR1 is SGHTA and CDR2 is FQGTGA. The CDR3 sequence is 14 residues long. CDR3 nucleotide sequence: TGTGCCAGCAGCTCCGGGGGGGAGGCAGAGACCCAGTATTTC. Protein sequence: CASSSGGEAETQYF.

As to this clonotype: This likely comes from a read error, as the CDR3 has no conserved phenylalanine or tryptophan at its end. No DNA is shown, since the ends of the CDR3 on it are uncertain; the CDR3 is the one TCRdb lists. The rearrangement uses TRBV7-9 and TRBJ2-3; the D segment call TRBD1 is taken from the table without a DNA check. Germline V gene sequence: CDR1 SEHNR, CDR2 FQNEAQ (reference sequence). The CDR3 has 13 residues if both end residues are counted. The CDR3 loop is CAGQGGRENQYFG.

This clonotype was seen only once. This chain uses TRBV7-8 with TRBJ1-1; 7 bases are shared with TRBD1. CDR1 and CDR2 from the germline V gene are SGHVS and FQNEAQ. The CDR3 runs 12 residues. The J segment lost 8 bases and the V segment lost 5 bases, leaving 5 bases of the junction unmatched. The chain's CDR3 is CASSIRTGEAFF. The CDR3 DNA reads TGTGCCAGCAGCATAAGGACAGGAGAAGCTTTCTTT. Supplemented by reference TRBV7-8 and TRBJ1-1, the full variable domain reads GAGVSQSPRYKVAKRGQDVALRCDPISGHVSLFWYQQALGQGPEFLTYFQNEAQLDKSGLPSDRFFAERPEGSVSTLKIQRTQQEDSAVYLCASSIRTGEAFFGQGTRLTVV.

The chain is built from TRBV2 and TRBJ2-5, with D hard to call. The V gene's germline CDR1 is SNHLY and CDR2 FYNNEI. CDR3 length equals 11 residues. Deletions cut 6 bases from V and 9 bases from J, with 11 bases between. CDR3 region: CASSYTQAQYF. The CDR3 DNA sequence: TGTGCCAGCAGCTACACCCAGGCCCAGTACTTC.

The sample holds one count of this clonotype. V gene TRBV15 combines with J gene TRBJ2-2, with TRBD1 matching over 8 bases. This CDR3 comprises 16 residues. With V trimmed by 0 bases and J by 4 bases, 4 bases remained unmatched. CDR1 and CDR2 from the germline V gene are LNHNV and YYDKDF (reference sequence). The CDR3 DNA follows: TGTGCCACCAGCAGAGATCAGGGGGCGCGCACCGGGGAGCTGTTTTTT. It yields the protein CATSRDQGARTGELFF.

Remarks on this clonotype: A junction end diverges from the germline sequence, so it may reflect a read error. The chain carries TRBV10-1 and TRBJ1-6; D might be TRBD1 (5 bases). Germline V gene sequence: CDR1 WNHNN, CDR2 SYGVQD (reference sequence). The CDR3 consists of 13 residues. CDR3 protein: CASSSTVYSPLHF. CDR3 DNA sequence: TGTGCCAGCAGCTCGACAGTATATTCACCCCTCCACTTT.

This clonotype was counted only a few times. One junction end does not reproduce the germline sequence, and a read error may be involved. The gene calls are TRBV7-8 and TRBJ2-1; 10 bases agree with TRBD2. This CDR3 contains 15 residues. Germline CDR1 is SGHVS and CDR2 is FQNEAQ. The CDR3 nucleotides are TGTGCCAGTAGTATAGCGGGGGGACCCTATAATCAGCATTTCTTC. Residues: CASSIAGGPYNQHFF. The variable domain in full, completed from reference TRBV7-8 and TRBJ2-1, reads GAGVSQSPRYKVAKRGQDVALRCDPISGHVSLFWYQQALGQGPEFLTYFQNEAQLDKSGLPSDRFFAERPEGSVSTLKIQRTQQEDSAVYLCASSIAGGPYNQHFFGPGTRLTVL.

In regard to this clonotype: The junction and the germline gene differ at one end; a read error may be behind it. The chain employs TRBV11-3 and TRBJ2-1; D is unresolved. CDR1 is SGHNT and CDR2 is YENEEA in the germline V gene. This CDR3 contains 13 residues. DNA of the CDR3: TGTGCCAGCAGCGTAGAGCTGATCGATGAGCAGTTCTTC. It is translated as CASSVELIDEQFF. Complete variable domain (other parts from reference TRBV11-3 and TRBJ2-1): EAGVVQSPRYKIIEKKQPVAFWCNPISGHNTLYWYLQNLGQGPELLIRYENEEAVDDSQLPKDRFSAERLKGVDSTLKIQPAELGDSAVYLCASSVELIDEQFFGPGTRLTVL.

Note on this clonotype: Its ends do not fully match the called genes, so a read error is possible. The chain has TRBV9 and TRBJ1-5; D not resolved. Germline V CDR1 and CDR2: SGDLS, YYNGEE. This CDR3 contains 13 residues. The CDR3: CASSHTWTTPQHF. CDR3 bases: TGCGCCAGCAGCCATACATGGACTACGCCCCAGCATTTT.

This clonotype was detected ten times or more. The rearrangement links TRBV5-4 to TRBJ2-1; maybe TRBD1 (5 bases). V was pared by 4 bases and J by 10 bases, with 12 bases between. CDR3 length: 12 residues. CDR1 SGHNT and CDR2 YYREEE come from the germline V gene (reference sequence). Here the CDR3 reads CASSPGGAEQFF. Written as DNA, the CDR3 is TGTGCCAGCAGCCCCGGTGGGGCGGAGCAGTTCTTC. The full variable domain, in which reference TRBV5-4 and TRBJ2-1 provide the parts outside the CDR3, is ETGVTQSPTHLIKTRGQQVTLRCSSQSGHNTVSWYQQALGQGPQFIFQYYREEENGRGNFPPRFSGLQFPNYSSELNVNALELDDSALYLCASSPGGAEQFFGPGTRLTVL.

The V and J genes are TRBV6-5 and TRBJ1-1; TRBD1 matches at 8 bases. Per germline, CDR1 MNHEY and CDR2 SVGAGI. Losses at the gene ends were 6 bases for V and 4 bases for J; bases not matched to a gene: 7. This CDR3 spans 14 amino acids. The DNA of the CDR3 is TGTGCCAGCAGGGAAGGACAGGGTTTCACTGAAGCTTTCTTT. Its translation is CASREGQGFTEAFF.

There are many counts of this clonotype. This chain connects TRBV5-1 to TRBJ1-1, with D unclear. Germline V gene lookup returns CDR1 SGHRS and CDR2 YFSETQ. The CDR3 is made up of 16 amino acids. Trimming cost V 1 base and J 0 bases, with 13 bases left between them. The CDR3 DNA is TGCGCCAGCAGCTTGAATCGGTGGCAGCTGAACACTGAAGCTTTCTTT. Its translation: CASSLNRWQLNTEAFF.

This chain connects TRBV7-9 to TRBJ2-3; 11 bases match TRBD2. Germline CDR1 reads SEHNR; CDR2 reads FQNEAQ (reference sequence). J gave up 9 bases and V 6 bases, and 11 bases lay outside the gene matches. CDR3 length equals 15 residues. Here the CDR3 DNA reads TGTGCCAGCAGTCTAGCGGGGGGCTACAGAGACACGCAGTATTTT. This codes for CASSLAGGYRDTQYF.

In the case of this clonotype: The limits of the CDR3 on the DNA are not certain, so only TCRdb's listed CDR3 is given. CDR3 region: CASSSYICSARDPGRENTDTQYF. V is TRBV13 and J is TRBJ2-3; no DNA check was done on the table's D call, TRBD1. CDR1 PRHDT and CDR2 FYEKMQ come from the germline V gene (reference sequence). The CDR3 is 23 amino acids in total, end residues counted.